The source of this T cell receptor beta chain is a study of Ad26.COV2.S vaccination and SARS-CoV-2 variants. Study context: Donor got 5x10^10 or 1x10^11 viral particles of Ad26.COV2.S.

Described treatment: 15 to 20 received Ad26.COV2.S at low or high dose, single or two shots; roughly five received placebo; per-sample allocation not given. Sampling took place 63 days after the first vaccine or placebo injection. Measured with immunoSEQ multiplex PCR; TCRdb has only the in-frame clones, and not every one. The table has some 400,000 clones, approximately 91% seen once. The study's findings and limits: For non-spike TCRs, breadth in vaccine recipients resembled that in placebo recipients.

The sample holds one count of this clone. Its specificity is unknown. Per the germline V gene, CDR1 is SGHNT and CDR2 is YENEEA. Trimming took 3 bases from V and 0 from J, leaving 12 bases between them. This CDR3 contains 15 residues. This sequence was found in a person between 18 and 65 years old who received the Ad26.COV2.S COVID-19 vaccine or a placebo. The V gene is TRBV11-3, the J gene TRBJ2-7, with D perhaps given as TRBD1 or TRBD2 (5 bases each). This material consisted of peripheral blood, taken in a trial of Ad26.COV2.S vaccine versus placebo. The CDR3 region is CASSFRGDGSYEQYF. In DNA form, the CDR3 reads TGTGCCAGCAGCTTTAGAGGGGACGGCTCCTACGAGCAGTACTTC.